A selection of T cell receptor beta chains follows, all from one sample in a study of cytomegalovirus exposure and HLA in healthy donors. Profiled with immunoSEQ multiplex PCR; TCRdb holds only in-frame clones, not every one. The sample has about 180,000 clones; almost 85% are singletons. Sequenced sample: PBMCs. The receptors shown here come from a woman between 50 and 59 years old in good health and CMV-seronegative. The CDR3 runs from the conserved cysteine through the conserved F or W. Fields, in order: clone size, V gene, CDR3 length, D gene, J gene, CDR3 DNA, CDR3 protein. The D gene is left open where the match is weak. Clone size, where shown, is once, few, many, or a class for clones that have expanded.

NA	TRBV7-9	13	NA	TRBJ1-2	TGTGCCAGCAGCCCCGGGCAGGGCTATGGCTACACCTTC	CASSPGQGYGYTF
NA	TRBV7-8	16	TRBD2	TRBJ2-1	TGTGCCAGCAGCTTAAGTTCGCGGGGGAAAAGGAATGAGCAGTTCTTC	CASSLSSRGKRNEQFF
NA	TRBV9	13	NA	TRBJ1-5	TGTGCCAGCAGCGTAGCGGAGGATCAGCCCCAGCATTTT	CASSVAEDQPQHF
NA	TRBV9	16	TRBD1	TRBJ2-7	TGCGCCAGCAGCGTACCGGAGACAGGGGATTTCTACGAGCAGTACTTC	CASSVPETGDFYEQYF
NA	TRBV2	13	NA	TRBJ1-3	TGTGCCAGTACATCGGGCTCTGGAAACACCATATATTTT	CASTSGSGNTIYF
NA	TRBV4-2	17	TRBD2	TRBJ2-1	TGTGCCAGCAGCCAAGATCGGGGGGGAGCCCCCTACAATGAGCAGTTCTTC	CASSQDRGGAPYNEQFF
NA	TRBV6-5	15	TRBD1	TRBJ2-1	TGTGCCAGCAGTTACTCGACGCAGGGGGCTGGTGAGCAGTTCTTC	CASSYSTQGAGEQFF
NA	TRBV19	15	TRBD1	TRBJ1-4	TGTGCCAGTAGTACGGGGACAGGGAGTAATGAAAAACTGTTTTTT	CASSTGTGSNEKLFF
NA	TRBV7-9	14	NA	TRBJ2-5	TGTGCCAGCAGTCCATCTAGCCGTGGGGAGACCCAGTACTTC	CASSPSSRGETQYF
NA	TRBV6-5	15	TRBD1	TRBJ1-5	TGTGCCAGCAGTGGGGGGACAGGGCGCAATCAGCCCCAGCATTTT	CASSGGTGRNQPQHF
NA	TRBV28	11	NA	TRBJ2-3	TGTGCCAGCACTCAGGCTGATACGCAGTATTTT	CASTQADTQYF
NA	TRBV5-1	16	NA	TRBJ1-5	TGCGCCAGCAGCGAAGGGAGTCCTGGGGGCAATCAGCCCCAGCATTTT	CASSEGSPGGNQPQHF
NA	TRBV9	16	TRBD2	TRBJ2-3	TGTGCCAGCAGCTTACGACTAGCGGGAGATCGAGATACGCAGTATTTT	CASSLRLAGDRDTQYF
NA	TRBV2	13	TRBD2	TRBJ2-1	TGTGCCAGCGGGAGGGAGGCCTACAATGAGCAGTTCTTC	CASGREAYNEQFF
NA	TRBV2	14	NA	TRBJ1-5	TGTGCCAGCAGTGTAGTCTCCTCAAGTGATCCCCAGCATTTT	CASSVVSSSDPQHF
NA	TRBV15	14	NA	TRBJ1-1	TGTGCCACCAGCAGAGATAGAGTGTGGACTGAAGCTTTCTTT	CATSRDRVWTEAFF
NA	TRBV28	12	NA	TRBJ1-5	TGTGCCAGCAGTTTTAGGGGTCAGCCCCAGCATTTT	CASSFRGQPQHF
few	TRBV4-1	16	TRBD1	TRBJ2-1	TGCGCCAGCAGCCAAAGGGGACAGGGGGCCAACAATGAGCAGTTCTTC	CASSQRGQGANNEQFF
NA	TRBV2	15	NA	TRBJ2-3	TGTGCCAGCAAGGAGACGACGAGGAGCACAGATACGCAGTATTTT	CASKETTRSTDTQYF
few	TRBV4-3	15	TRBD1	TRBJ2-3	TGCGCCAGCAGCCGGCTACAGGGGACCACAGATACGCAGTATTTT	CASSRLQGTTDTQYF
NA	TRBV7-7	15	NA	TRBJ2-1	TGTGCTAGCAGCTTAGAACAGACCTTCTACAATGAGCAGTTCTTC	CASSLEQTFYNEQFF
NA	TRBV5-1	14	NA	TRBJ2-5	TGCGCCAGCAGCTTGGTTAGGGGCCAAGAGACCCAGTACTTC	CASSLVRGQETQYF
NA	TRBV19	14	TRBD1	TRBJ2-2	TGTGCCAGTAGGGGGACAGGGGTGGCCGGGGAGCTGTTTTTT	CASRGTGVAGELFF
NA	TRBV7-9	15	TRBD1	TRBJ1-6	TGTGCCAGCAGCTTTAGGAGGGGGCTTAATTCACCCCTCCACTTT	CASSFRRGLNSPLHF
few	TRBV19	17	NA	TRBJ2-5	TGTGCCAGTAGTATAGGGGGGAGCCCCGGGGGGCCGGAGACCCAGTACTTC	CASSIGGSPGGPETQYF
few	TRBV7-9	15	NA	TRBJ1-3	TGTGCCAGCAGCTTAGTTCTAAAGTCGGGAAACACCATATATTTT	CASSLVLKSGNTIYF
NA	TRBV7-2	13	NA	TRBJ2-7	TGTGCCAGCAGCCCGCCCTCCGGGGTTGAGCAGTACTTC	CASSPPSGVEQYF
once	TRBV21-1	17	NA	TRBJ2-7	TGTGCCAGCAGGCGCAGGGTGGCCTTACGGGTAGGCCGCGAGCAGCACTTC	CASRRRVALRVGREQHF
NA	TRBV5-1	15	NA	TRBJ2-7	TGCGCCAGCAGCTCCCAACAGCCGCCTTTAGACGAGCAGTACTTC	CASSSQQPPLDEQYF
NA	TRBV7-3	16	TRBD2	TRBJ2-1	TGTGCCAGCAGCCCTCGGGCTAGCGGGGCAACTAATGAGCAGTTCTTC	CASSPRASGATNEQFF
few	TRBV5-4	13	NA	TRBJ2-4	TGTGCCAGCAGCTCAATAGCCAAAAACATTCAGTACTTC	CASSSIAKNIQYF
few	TRBV7-3	15	NA	TRBJ2-2	TGTGCCAGCAGCTCACAGGGTTTCAACACCGGGGAGCTGTTTTTT	CASSSQGFNTGELFF
NA	TRBV18	15	NA	TRBJ1-1	TGTGCCAGCTCACCACCGCGGATCTCGAACACCGAAGCTTTCTTT	CASSPPRISNTEAFF
few	TRBV27	16	TRBD2	TRBJ2-1	TGTGCCAGCAGTACCTCCCCTAGCGGCGCCTACAATGAGCAGTTCTTC	CASSTSPSGAYNEQFF
NA	TRBV4-3	15	TRBD2	TRBJ2-7	TGCGCCAGCAGCCAAGGTGACGGGGGGGCGGGCGAGCAGTACTTC	CASSQGDGGAGEQYF
NA	TRBV2	12	TRBD1	TRBJ2-7	TGTGCCAGCAGAGACAGGGGATACGAGCAGTACTTC	CASRDRGYEQYF
NA	TRBV5-1	14	TRBD2	TRBJ2-1	TGCGCCAGCAGTTCCCTAGCGGGCCACAATGAGCAGTTCTTC	CASSSLAGHNEQFF
NA	TRBV28	15	TRBD1	TRBJ2-1	TGTGCCAGCACCCTCCTACAGGGGATCGACAATGAGCAGTTCTTC	CASTLLQGIDNEQFF
NA	TRBV28	13	NA	TRBJ1-5	TGTGCCAGCAGGCAGGGTAACAATCAGCCCCAGCATTTT	CASRQGNNQPQHF
NA	TRBV5-6	14	NA	TRBJ2-1	TGTGCCAGCAGCACGCGGGACTCCGACAATGAGCAGTTCTTC	CASSTRDSDNEQFF
NA	TRBV5-1	15	NA	TRBJ1-1	TGCGCCAGCAGCTTGAACGGGGGGCGCGGCACTGAAGCTTTCTTT	CASSLNGGRGTEAFF
NA	TRBV11-1	11	NA	TRBJ2-5	TGTGCCAGCAGATCCGGGGAGACCCAGTACTTC	CASRSGETQYF
once	TRBV29-1	11	NA	TRBJ1-2	TGCAGCGTGGGGGACTTTGGAGGCTACACCTTC	CSVGDFGGYTF